The clone carrying this TCR beta chain is a singleton in its sample. The entry originates in a study of lymphopenia after photon versus proton radiotherapy. TCRdb's copy holds only in-frame clones and misses some; the assay was immunoSEQ multiplex PCR. Among approximately 24,000 clones, roughly 80% were seen once, and the ten largest hold roughly 24%. Trimming took 4 bases from V and 4 from J, leaving 14 bases between them. CDR3 length: 15 residues. From germline, CDR1 is SGDLS and CDR2 YYNGEE. The receptor comes from a man aged 35 to 55 with gastric cancer. This sequence joins TRBV9 and TRBJ1-4; D not resolved. This sample comprised peripheral blood, obtained from a patient treated with photon-based radiotherapy. This CDR3 reads CASSPQGFGNEKLFF. The CDR3 DNA reads TGTGCCAGCAGCCCCCAAGGGTTCGGTAATGAAAAACTGTTTTTT.